Given below is one TCR beta chain in context. This specimen belongs to a study of T cell responses to AZD1222 COVID-19 vaccine. Using immunoSEQ multiplex PCR, the repertoire was profiled, and TCRdb retains in-frame clones only, with some absent. This sample carries 130,000 to 150,000 clones, 80% to 90% of them seen once, and the ten largest clones take about 5%. Here the sequenced sample was peripheral blood, taken on day 0 of AZD1222 vaccination. The clonotype was recovered from an adult in good health.

The CDR3 DNA follows: TGTGCCAGCAGGCACATAGGGACAGATTCTAACACCTTC. Translation gives CASRHIGTDSNTF. The V and J genes are TRBV28 and TRBJ1-2, with 7 bases matching TRBD1. Germline values: CDR1 MDHEN, CDR2 SYDVKM. The CDR3 has 13 residues. Trimming at V came to 6 bases and at J to 12 bases, leaving 13 bases not matched to a gene.